The next 3 T cell receptor beta chains were all read from a single sample in a study of T cell responses to AZD1222 COVID-19 vaccine. Data came from immunoSEQ multiplex PCR; TCRdb stores just in-frame clones and leaves some out. The repertoire holds about 140,000 clones, around 92% seen once, with under 3.5% in the top ten. This material consisted of peripheral blood, taken on day 0 of AZD1222 vaccination. The receptors were sampled from an adult in good health.

This chain uses TRBV18 with TRBJ1-5; D call uncertain. V dropped 3 bases and J dropped 3 bases, with 6 bases sitting between them. Looked up from germline, CDR1 is KGHSH and CDR2 is LQKENI. This CDR3 comprises 13 residues. CDR3 sequence reads: CASSPYDNQPQHF. The CDR3 region has the DNA TGTGCCAGCTCACCGTATGACAATCAGCCCCAGCATTTT.

For the CDR3, the DNA is TGTGCCAGCATCTCAGGGGACAAACCGAACACTGAAGCTTTCTTT. It codes for CASISGDKPNTEAFF. The V gene is TRBV21-1, the J gene TRBJ1-1; the DNA was not compared with TRBD1, the D call given in the table. TRBV21-1 is assigned pseudogene status. This CDR3 has 15 amino acids.

The V gene is TRBV6-6, the J gene TRBJ2-7, with D perhaps TRBD1 or TRBD2 (5 bases each). The CDR3 covers 16 residues. Between the trimmed V and J ends, which lost 6 bases and 0 bases, there was a span of 18 bases. Looked up from germline, CDR1 is MNHNY and CDR2 is SVGAGI (reference sequence). The CDR3 DNA reads TGTGCCAGCAGACCTCATAACCGGGACGGCTCCTACGAGCAGTACTTC. It translates to CASRPHNRDGSYEQYF.